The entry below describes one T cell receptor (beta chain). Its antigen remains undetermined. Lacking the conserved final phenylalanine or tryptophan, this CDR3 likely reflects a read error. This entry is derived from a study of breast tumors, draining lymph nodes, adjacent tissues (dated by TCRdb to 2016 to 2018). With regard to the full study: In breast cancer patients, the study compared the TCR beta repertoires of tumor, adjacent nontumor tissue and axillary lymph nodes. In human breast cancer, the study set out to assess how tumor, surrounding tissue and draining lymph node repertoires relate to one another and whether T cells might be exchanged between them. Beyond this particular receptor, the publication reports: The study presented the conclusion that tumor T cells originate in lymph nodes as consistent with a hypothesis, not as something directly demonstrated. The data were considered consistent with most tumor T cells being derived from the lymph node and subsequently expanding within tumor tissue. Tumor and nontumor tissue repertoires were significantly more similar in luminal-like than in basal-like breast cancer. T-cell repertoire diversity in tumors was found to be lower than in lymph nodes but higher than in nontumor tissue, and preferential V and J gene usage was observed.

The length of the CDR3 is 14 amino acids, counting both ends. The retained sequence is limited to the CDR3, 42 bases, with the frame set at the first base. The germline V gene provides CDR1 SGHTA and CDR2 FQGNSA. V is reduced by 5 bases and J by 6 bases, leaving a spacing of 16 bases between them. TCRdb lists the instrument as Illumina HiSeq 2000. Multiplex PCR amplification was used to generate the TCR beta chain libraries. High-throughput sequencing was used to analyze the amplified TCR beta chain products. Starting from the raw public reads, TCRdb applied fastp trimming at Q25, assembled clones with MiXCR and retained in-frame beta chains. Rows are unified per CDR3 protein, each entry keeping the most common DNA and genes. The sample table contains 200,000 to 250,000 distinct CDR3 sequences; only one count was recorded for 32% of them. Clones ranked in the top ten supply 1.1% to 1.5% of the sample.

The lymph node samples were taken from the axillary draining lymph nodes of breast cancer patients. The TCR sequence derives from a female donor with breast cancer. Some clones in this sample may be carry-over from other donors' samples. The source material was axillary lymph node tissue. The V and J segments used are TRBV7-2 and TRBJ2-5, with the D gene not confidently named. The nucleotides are TGTGCCAGCAGCCAAGATCCCCGAACGAAGACCCAGTACCTC. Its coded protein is CASSQDPRTKTQYL.